The TCR beta chain described here comes from a study of blood T cell repertoires in COVID-19. Data came from immunoSEQ multiplex PCR; TCRdb stores just in-frame clones and leaves some out. This table has about 250,000 clones, over 75% appearing once. Germline V gene data show CDR1 as MDHEN and CDR2 as SYDVKM. V lost 4 bases and J lost 9, with 16 bases in between. This CDR3 spans 14 amino acids. The sequenced sample consisted of peripheral blood. The rearrangement links TRBV28 to TRBJ2-1; D perhaps matches TRBD1 (5 bases). The sequence was collected from a human donor with COVID-19, enrolled during active disease. The donor label of this sample is uncertain. CDR3 sequence: CASSSTTVVGEQFF. Here the CDR3 DNA reads TGTGCCAGCAGTTCGACGACAGTCGTGGGTGAGCAGTTCTTC.